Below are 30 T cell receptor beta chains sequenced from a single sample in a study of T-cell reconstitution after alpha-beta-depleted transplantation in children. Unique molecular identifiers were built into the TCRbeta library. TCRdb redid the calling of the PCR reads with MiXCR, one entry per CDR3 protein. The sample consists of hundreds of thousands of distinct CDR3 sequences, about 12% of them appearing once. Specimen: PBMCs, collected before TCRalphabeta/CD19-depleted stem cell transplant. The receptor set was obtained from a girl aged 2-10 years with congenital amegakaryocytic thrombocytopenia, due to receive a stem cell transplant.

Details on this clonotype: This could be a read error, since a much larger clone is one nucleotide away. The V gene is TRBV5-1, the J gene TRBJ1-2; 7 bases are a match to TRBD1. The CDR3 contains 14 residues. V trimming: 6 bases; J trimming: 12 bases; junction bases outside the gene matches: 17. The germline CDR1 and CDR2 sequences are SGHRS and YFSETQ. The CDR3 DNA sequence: TGCGCCAGCACCCCTCTGACAGGGAAGCGGGGCGACACCTTC. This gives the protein CASTPLTGKRGDTF.

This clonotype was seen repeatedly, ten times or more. CDR3: CSARDFRDSNQPQHF. In DNA, the CDR3 is TGCAGTGCTAGAGATTTTCGGGATAGCAATCAGCCCCAGCATTTT. The chain couples TRBV20-1 to TRBJ1-5; D call uncertain. V lost 0 bases and J 0 bases, leaving 9 bases between the germline ends. Germline V gene sequence: CDR1 DFQATT, CDR2 SNEGSKA (reference sequence). The CDR3 is made up of 15 amino acids.

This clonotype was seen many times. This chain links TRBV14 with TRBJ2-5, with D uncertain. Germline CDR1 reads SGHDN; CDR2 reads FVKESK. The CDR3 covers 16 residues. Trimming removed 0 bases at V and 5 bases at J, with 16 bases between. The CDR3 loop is CASSQEPSPVSETQYF. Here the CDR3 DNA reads TGTGCCAGCAGCCAAGAGCCCTCCCCAGTTTCGGAGACCCAGTACTTC.

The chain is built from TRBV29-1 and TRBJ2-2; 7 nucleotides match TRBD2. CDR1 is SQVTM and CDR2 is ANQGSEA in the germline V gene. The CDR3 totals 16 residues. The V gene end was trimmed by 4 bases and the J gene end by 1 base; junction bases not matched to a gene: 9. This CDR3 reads CSVGPSGIGNTGELFF. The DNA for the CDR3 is TGCAGCGTTGGTCCGAGCGGGATAGGGAACACCGGGGAGCTGTTTTTT.

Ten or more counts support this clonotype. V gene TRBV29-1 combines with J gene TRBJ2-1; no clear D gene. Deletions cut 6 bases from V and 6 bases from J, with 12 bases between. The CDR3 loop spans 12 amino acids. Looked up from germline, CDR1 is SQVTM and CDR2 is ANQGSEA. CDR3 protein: CSVHLAINEQFF. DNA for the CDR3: TGCAGCGTCCATTTAGCAATCAATGAGCAGTTCTTC.

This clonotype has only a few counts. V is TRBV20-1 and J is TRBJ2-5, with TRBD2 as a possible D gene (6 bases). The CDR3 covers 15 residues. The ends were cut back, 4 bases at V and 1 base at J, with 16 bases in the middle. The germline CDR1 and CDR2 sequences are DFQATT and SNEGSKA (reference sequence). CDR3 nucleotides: TGCAGTGCTATGGGACTCCCAGTACGCCAAGAGACCCAGTACTTC. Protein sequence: CSAMGLPVRQETQYF.

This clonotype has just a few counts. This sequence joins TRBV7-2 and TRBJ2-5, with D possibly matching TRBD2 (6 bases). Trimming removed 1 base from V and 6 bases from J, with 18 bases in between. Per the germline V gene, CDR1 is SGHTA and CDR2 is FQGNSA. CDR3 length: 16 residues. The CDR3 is CASSLGTQLAFQTQYF. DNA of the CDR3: TGTGCCAGCAGCTTAGGGACCCAACTAGCTTTCCAGACCCAGTACTTC.

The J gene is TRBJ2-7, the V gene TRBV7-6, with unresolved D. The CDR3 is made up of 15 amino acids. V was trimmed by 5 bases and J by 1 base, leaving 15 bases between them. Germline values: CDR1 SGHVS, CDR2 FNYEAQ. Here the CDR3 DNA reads TGTGCCAGCAGCCCCCTCCGGGTGAAGTCCTACGAGCAGTACTTC. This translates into CASSPLRVKSYEQYF.

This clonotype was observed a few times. The CDR3 reads CASSLVVRTPYNEQFF. The CDR3, as DNA: TGCGCCAGCAGCTTGGTTGTACGGACTCCCTACAATGAGCAGTTCTTC. The chain carries TRBV5-1 and TRBJ2-1, with a possible D match to TRBD2 (5 bases). CDR3 length equals 16 residues. Germline V gene sequence: CDR1 SGHRS, CDR2 YFSETQ. The V and J ends lost 0 bases and 2 bases respectively, with 12 bases between them.

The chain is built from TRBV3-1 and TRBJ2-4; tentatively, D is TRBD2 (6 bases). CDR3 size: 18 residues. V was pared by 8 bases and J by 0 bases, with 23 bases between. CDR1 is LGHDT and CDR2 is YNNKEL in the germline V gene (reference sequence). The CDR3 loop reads CASCPGIRLVLAKNIQYF. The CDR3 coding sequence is TGTGCCAGCTGCCCCGGAATACGACTAGTTTTAGCCAAAAACATTCAGTACTTC.

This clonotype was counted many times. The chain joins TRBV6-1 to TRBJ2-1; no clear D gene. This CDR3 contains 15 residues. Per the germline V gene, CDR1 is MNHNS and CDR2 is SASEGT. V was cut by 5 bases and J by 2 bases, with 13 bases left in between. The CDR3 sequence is CASSQNGLTYNEQFF. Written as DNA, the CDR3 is TGTGCCAGCAGTCAGAACGGGTTAACCTACAATGAGCAGTTCTTC.

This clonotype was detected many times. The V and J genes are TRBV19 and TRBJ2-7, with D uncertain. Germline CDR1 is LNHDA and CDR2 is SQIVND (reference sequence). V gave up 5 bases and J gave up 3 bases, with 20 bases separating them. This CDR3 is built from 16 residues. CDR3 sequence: CASSLDRSSSDYEQYF. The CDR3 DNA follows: TGTGCCAGTAGTTTGGACCGTTCATCATCGGACTACGAGCAGTACTTC. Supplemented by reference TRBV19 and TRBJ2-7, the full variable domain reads DGGITQSPKYLFRKEGQNVTLSCEQNLNHDAMYWYRQDPGQGLRLIYYSQIVNDFQKGDIAEGYSVSREKKESFPLTVTSAQKNPTAFYLCASSLDRSSSDYEQYFGPGTRLTVT.

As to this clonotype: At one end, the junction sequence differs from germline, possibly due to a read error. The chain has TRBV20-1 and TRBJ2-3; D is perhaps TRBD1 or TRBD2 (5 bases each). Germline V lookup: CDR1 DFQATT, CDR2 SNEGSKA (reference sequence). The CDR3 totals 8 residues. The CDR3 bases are TGCAGTGCTCATCTGGGGGATTTT. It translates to CSAHLGDF.

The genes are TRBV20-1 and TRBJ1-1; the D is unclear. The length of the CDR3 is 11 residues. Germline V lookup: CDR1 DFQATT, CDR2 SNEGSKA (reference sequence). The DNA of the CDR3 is TGCCCCCTGCCGCTGAACACTGAAGCTTTCTTT. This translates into CPLPLNTEAFF.

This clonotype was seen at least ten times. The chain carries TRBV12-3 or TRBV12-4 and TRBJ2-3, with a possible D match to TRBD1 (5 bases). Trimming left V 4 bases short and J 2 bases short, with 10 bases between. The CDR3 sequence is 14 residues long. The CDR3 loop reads CASSSRQNTDTQYF. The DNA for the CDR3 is TGTGCCAGCAGTTCACGACAGAACACAGATACGCAGTATTTT.

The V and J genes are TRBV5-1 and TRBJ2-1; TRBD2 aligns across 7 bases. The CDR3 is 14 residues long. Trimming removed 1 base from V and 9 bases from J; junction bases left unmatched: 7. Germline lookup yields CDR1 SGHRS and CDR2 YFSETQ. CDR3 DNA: TGCGCCAGCAGCTTGAGGGAGTCGGGGGGTGAGCAGTTCTTC. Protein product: CASSLRESGGEQFF.

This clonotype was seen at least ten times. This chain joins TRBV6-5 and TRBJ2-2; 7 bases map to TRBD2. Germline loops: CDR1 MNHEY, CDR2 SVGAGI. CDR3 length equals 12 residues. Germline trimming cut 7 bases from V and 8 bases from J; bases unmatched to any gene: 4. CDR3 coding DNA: TGTGCCAGCAATCGCGGGGGTGGGGAGCTGTTTTTT. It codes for CASNRGGGELFF.

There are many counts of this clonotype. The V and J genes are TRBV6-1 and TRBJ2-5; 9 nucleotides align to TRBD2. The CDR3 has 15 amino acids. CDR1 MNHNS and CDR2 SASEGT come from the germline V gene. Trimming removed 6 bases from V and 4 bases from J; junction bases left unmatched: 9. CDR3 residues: CASRIAGVSGETQYF. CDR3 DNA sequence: TGTGCCAGCAGAATAGCGGGAGTGAGTGGAGAGACCCAGTACTTC.

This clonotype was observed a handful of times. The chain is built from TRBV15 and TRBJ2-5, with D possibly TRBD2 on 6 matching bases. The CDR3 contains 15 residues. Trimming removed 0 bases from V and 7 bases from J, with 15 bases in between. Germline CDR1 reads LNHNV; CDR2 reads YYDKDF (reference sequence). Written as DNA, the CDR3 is TGTGCCACCAGCAGAGATGGGGGACTCTTGAGGACCCAGTACTTC. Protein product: CATSRDGGLLRTQYF.

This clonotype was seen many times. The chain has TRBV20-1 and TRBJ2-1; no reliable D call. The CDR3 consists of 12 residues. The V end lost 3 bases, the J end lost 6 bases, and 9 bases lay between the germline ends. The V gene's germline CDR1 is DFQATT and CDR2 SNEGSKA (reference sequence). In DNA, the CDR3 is TGCAGTGCTAGTCGGTCACTCAATGAGCAGTTCTTC. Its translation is CSASRSLNEQFF.

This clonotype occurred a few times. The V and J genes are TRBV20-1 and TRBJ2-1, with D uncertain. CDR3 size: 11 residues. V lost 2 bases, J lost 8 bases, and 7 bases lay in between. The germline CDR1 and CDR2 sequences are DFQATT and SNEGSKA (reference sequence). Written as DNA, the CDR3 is TGCAGTGCTAGATGGGGTGATGAGCAGTTCTTC. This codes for CSARWGDEQFF.

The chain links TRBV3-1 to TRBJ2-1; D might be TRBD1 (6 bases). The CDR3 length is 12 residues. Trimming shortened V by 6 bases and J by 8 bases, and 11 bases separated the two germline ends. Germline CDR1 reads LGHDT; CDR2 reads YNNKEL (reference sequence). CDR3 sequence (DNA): TGTGCCAGCAGTGGATACAGGGATGAGCAGTTCTTC. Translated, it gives CASSGYRDEQFF.

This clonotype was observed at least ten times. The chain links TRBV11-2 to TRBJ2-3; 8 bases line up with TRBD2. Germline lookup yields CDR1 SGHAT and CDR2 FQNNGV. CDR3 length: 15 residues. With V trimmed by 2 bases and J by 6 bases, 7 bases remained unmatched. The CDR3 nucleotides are TGTGCCAGCAGCTTAAGCCCTAGCGGGCACGATACGCAGTATTTT. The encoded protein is CASSLSPSGHDTQYF.

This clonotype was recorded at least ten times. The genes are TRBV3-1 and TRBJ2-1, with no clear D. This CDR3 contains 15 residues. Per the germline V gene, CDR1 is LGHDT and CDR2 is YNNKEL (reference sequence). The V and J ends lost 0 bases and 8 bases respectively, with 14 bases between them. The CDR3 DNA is TGTGCCAGCAGCCAAGAATCGTGGAGCGTACATGAGCAGTTCTTC. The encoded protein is CASSQESWSVHEQFF.

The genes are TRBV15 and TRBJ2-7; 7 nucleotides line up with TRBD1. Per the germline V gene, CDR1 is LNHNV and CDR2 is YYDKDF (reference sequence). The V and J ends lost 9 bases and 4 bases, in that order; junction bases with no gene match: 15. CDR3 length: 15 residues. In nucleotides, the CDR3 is TGTGCCACGCAAGAAGGGACAGTTGGCCGATACGAGCAGTACTTC. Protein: CATQEGTVGRYEQYF.

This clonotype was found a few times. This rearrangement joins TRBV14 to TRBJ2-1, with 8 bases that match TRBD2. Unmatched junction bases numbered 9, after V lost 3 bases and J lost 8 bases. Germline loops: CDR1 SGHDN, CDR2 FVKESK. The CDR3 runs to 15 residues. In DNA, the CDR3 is TGTGCCAGCAGCCACCAGCGGGAGTTCGTGGATGAGCAGTTCTTC. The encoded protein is CASSHQREFVDEQFF.

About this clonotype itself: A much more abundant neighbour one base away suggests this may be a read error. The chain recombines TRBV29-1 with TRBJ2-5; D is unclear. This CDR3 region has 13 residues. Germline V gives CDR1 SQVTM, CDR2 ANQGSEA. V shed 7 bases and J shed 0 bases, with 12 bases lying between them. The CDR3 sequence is CSAKIQYQETQYF. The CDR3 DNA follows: TGCAGCGCCAAGATACAGTACCAAGAGACCCAGTACTTC.

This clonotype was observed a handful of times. As DNA, the CDR3 is TGTGCCAGCTCCTCCCGGATAGCGGGACACCCAGAGACCCAGTACTTC. This sequence encodes CASSSRIAGHPETQYF. This sequence joins TRBV5-5 and TRBJ2-5; 8 bases are shared with TRBD2. Per germline, CDR1 SGHKS and CDR2 YYEKEE (reference sequence). The V segment lost 7 bases and the J segment 4 bases; nucleotides outside the gene matches: 15. CDR3 length: 16 amino acids. Drawing the rest from reference TRBV5-5 and TRBJ2-5, the complete variable domain is DAGVTQSPTHLIKTRGQQVTLRCSPISGHKSVSWYQQVLGQGPQFIFQYYEKEERGRGNFPDRFSARQFPNYSSELNVNALLLGDSALYLCASSSRIAGHPETQYFGPGTRLLVL.

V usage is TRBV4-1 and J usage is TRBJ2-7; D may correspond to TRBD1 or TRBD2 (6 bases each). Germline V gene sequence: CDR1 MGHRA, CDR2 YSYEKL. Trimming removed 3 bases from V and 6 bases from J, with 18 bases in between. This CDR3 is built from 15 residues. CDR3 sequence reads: CASSQDSGGGSEQYF. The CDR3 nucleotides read TGCGCCAGCAGCCAGGATAGCGGAGGGGGGAGCGAGCAGTACTTC.

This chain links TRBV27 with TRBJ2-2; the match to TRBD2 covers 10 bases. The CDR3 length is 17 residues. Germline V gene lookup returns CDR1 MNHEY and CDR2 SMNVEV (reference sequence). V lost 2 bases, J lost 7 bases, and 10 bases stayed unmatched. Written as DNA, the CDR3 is TGTGCCAGCAGTTTACCTACCAAGGGACTAGCGCACGGGGAGCTGTTTTTT. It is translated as CASSLPTKGLAHGELFF.